This TCR beta chain was obtained from a study of technical replicates of blood from several donors. J was trimmed by 9 bases and V by 6 bases; bases with no gene match: 6. The CDR3 extends over 14 amino acids. Germline loops: CDR1 SNHLY, CDR2 FYNNEI. This clone was recorded once. Some clones are missing from TCRdb's copy, which holds only in-frame ones; the method was immunoSEQ multiplex PCR. The sample records roughly 97,000 clones, approximately 96% being singletons. The specimen sequenced was T cells isolated from PBMCs. The rearrangement links TRBV2 to TRBJ2-1; 12 bases agree with TRBD2. The clonotype comes from a human donor in good health. CDR3 sequence (DNA): TGTGCCAGCAGCCCGACTAGCGGGAGAGGTGAGCAGTTCTTC. It encodes CASSPTSGRGEQFF.